The 4 T cell receptor beta chains below were found in one sample sequenced in a study of identical twins. TCRdb re-analysed the 5' RACE reads in MiXCR, keeping a single row per CDR3 protein. The sample shows roughly 250,000 distinct CDR3 sequences, over 12% of them seen only once. Material for sequencing was memory (CD45RO+) T cells sorted from blood. Every receptor here comes from a woman between 18 and 29 years old in good health.

The rearrangement links TRBV29-1 to TRBJ2-3; TRBD2 matches 11 bases. The J segment lost 6 bases and the V segment lost 6 bases, leaving 8 bases of the junction unmatched. The CDR3 has 14 amino acids. CDR1 and CDR2 from the germline V gene are SQVTM and ANQGSEA. CDR3 sequence (DNA): TGCAGCGTGGCCGGACTAGCGGGTAGCGATACGCAGTATTTT. Amino acid sequence: CSVAGLAGSDTQYF.

The rearrangement links TRBV6-5 to TRBJ2-2; D is unresolved. CDR1 and CDR2 from the germline V gene are MNHEY and SVGAGI. The CDR3 consists of 12 residues. V shed 7 bases and J shed 2 bases, with 5 bases lying between them. This CDR3 reads CASNGNTGELFF. The CDR3 DNA reads as TGTGCCAGCAATGGCAACACCGGGGAGCTGTTTTTT.

This clonotype was found a few times. CDR3 coding DNA: TGCAGTGCTAGAGGGGGGGGCAGGGCTGGCACTGAAGCTTTCTTT. It is translated as CSARGGGRAGTEAFF. The gene calls are TRBV20-1 and TRBJ1-1; the D gene is possibly TRBD1 (6 bases). CDR3 length equals 15 residues. CDR1 DFQATT and CDR2 SNEGSKA come from the germline V gene (reference sequence). V lost 1 base and J 4 bases, leaving 16 bases between the germline ends.

This rearrangement joins TRBV10-3 to TRBJ2-2, with 9 nucleotides matching TRBD1. CDR3 length: 16 residues. Trimming cost V 5 bases and J 0 bases; bases outside gene matches: 4. Germline lookup yields CDR1 ENHRY and CDR2 SYGVKD. The CDR3 nucleotides read TGTGCCATCAGTACAGGGGGCTCCGCGAACACCGGGGAGCTGTTTTTT. Translated: CAISTGGSANTGELFF.